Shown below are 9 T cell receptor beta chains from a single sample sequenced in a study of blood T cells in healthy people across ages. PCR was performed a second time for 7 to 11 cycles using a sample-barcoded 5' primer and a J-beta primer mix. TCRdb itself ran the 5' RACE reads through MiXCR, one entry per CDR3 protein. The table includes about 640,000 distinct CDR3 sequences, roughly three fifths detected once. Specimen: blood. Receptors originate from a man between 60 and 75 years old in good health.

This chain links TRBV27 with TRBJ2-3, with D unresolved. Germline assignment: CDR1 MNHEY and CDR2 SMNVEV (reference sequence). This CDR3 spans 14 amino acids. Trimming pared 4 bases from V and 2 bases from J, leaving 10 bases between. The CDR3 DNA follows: TGTGCCAGCAGTTGGGCCTACAACACAGATACGCAGTATTTT. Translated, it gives CASSWAYNTDTQYF.

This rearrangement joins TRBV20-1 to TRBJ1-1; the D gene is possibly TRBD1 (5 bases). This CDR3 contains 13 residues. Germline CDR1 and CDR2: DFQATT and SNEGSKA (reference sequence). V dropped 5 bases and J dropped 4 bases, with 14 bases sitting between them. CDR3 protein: CSALRDAGTEAFF. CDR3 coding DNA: TGCAGTGCTCTCAGGGACGCCGGCACTGAAGCTTTCTTT.

CDR3 sequence: CASSESGLAGGRAEQYF. The CDR3 DNA follows: TGCGCCAGCAGTGAGTCTGGACTAGCGGGTGGACGAGCTGAGCAGTACTTC. The chain recombines TRBV10-2 with TRBJ2-7, with TRBD2 matching 11 bases. The CDR3 has 17 amino acids. Germline-derived CDR1 and CDR2 are WSHSY and SAAADI. V gave up 0 bases and J gave up 7 bases; unmatched junction bases: 11.

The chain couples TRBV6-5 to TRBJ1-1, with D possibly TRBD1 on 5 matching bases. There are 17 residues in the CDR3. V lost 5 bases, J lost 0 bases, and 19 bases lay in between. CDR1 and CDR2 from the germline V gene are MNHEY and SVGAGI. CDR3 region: CASSTRAGRGVNTEAFF. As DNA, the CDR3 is TGTGCCAGCAGTACTCGAGCGGGTCGGGGGGTGAACACTGAAGCTTTCTTT.

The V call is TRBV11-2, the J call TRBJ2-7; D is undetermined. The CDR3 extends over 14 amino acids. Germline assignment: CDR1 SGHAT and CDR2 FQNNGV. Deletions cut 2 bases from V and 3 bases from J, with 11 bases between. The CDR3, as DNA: TGTGCCAGCAGCTTATCGGCCCCTGACTACGAGCAGTACTTC. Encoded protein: CASSLSAPDYEQYF.

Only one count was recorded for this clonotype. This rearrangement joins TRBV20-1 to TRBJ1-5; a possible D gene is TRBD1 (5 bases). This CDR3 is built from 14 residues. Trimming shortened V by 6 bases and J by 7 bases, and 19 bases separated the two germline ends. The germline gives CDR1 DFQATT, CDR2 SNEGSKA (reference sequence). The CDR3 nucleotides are TGCAGTGCGATTGACAGAGCTCTAGGGCAGCCCCAGCATTTT. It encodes CSAIDRALGQPQHF.

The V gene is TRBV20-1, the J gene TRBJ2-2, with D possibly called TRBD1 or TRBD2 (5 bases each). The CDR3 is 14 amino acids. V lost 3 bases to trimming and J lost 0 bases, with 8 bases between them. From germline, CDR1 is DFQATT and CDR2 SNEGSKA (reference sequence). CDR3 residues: CSARGDSNTGELFF. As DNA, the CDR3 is TGCAGTGCTAGGGGGGATTCGAACACCGGGGAGCTGTTTTTT.

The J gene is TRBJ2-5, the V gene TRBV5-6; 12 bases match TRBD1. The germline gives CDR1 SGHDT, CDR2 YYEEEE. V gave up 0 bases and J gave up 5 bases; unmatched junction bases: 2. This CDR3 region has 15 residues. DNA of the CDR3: TGTGCCAGCAGCTTGGGTGGGACAGGGGGCGAGACCCAGTACTTC. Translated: CASSLGGTGGETQYF. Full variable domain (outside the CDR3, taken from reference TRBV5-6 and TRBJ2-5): DAGVTQSPTHLIKTRGQQVTLRCSPKSGHDTVSWYQQALGQGPQFIFQYYEEEERQRGNFPDRFSGHQFPNYSSELNVNALLLGDSALYLCASSLGGTGGETQYFGPGTRLLVL.

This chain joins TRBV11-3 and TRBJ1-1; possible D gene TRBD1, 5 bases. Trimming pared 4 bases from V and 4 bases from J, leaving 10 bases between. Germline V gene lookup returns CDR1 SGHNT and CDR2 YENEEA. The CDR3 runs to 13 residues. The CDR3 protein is CASSSRGSTEAFF. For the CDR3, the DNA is TGTGCCAGCAGCTCCCGGGGGAGCACTGAAGCTTTCTTT.